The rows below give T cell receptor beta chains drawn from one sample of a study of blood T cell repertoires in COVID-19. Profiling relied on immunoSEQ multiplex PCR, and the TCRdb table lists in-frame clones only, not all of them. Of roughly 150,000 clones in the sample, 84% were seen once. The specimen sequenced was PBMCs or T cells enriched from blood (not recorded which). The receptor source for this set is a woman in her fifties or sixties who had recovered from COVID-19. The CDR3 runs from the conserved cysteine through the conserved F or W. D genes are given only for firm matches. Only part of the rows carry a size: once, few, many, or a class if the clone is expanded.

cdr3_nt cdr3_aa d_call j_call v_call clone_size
TGTGCCAGCAGTTTATGGACAGGGTACGCGAACACTGAAGCTTTCTTT CASSLWTGYANTEAFF TRBD1 TRBJ1-1 TRBV28 NA
TGTGCCAGCAGTTCTCACGTGCGTGATTATGGAAACACCATATATTTT CASSSHVRDYGNTIYF NA TRBJ1-3 TRBV6-5 once
TGTGCCAGCAGCTTTCGGACAAACAATGAGCAGTTCTTC CASSFRTNNEQFF NA TRBJ2-1 TRBV9 NA
TGTGCCAGCAGCTTGGGAGGAGGAACCACAGATACGCAGTATTTT CASSLGGGTTDTQYF NA TRBJ2-3 TRBV7-2 NA
TGTGCCAGCAGCCCTAGCTGGGCCCCCGCGAACACCGGGGAGCTGTTTTTT CASSPSWAPANTGELFF NA TRBJ2-2 TRBV5-4 NA
TGTGCCAGTAGTATGTCAGGGGTTGCTGAAAAACTGTTTTTT CASSMSGVAEKLFF NA TRBJ1-4 TRBV19 few
TGTGCCAGTAGTATTTCTAGCGGGGGATCCACAGATACGCAGTATTTT CASSISSGGSTDTQYF TRBD2 TRBJ2-3 TRBV19 many
TGTGCCAGCAGCTTCACTAGGCCGGGGGGCTACACCTTC CASSFTRPGGYTF NA TRBJ1-2 TRBV7-9 NA
TGTGCCAGCATGAGTGAGGGACTAGCGGGAGCTGAGCAGTTCTTC CASMSEGLAGAEQFF TRBD2 TRBJ2-1 TRBV6-5 few
TGTGCCAGCAGTATGCGGGGACAGTACAATGAGCAGTTCTTC CASSMRGQYNEQFF NA TRBJ2-1 TRBV6-5 once
TGTGCCAGCAGAGCCGACAGGGGCTATGGCTACACCTTC CASRADRGYGYTF TRBD1 TRBJ1-2 TRBV6-5 NA
TGTGCCAGCAGCCCTTTGGGGGGGGAGGTGAGTGACGAGCAGTACTTC CASSPLGGEVSDEQYF TRBD2 TRBJ2-7 TRBV5-6 NA
TGTGCCAGCAGCGTAGGGTTAGGCGGCAGGGGGGCAGATACGCAGTATTTT CASSVGLGGRGADTQYF NA TRBJ2-3 TRBV9 once
TGTGCCAGCAGCTTGGGAGGACTAGCGGGGGGCGGCTCCTACAATGAGCAGTTCTTC CASSLGGLAGGGSYNEQFF TRBD2 TRBJ2-1 TRBV7-2 NA
TGTGCCAGCAGCTTAGGTCGTCCCGGGGGAAGTCAGCCCCAGCATTTT CASSLGRPGGSQPQHF NA TRBJ1-5 TRBV7-9 NA